The next 5 T cell receptor beta chains were all read from a single sample in a study of blood T cell repertoires in COVID-19 (TCRdb year 2020). Receptor libraries were prepared by the immunoSEQ multiplex PCR assay. As stored in TCRdb, this immuneACCESS dataset retains in-frame rearrangements with V and J assigned. A fraction of the clones does not appear; measured against another copy, unresolved V genes explain less than half of the discrepancy, and the remainder lacks a known reason. This sample holds fewer than 250,000 clones; 86% were observed only once. The ten largest make up 11% of the sample. Sequenced sample: peripheral blood. Every receptor here comes from a middle-aged man with COVID-19, enrolled during active disease.

The V call is TRBV29-1, the J call TRBJ2-2; D call uncertain. There are 15 residues in the CDR3. V dropped 8 bases and J dropped 3 bases, with 19 bases sitting between them. Looked up from germline, CDR1 is SQVTM and CDR2 is ANQGSEA. CDR3 residues: CSTNEGGLDTGELFF. DNA for the CDR3: TGCAGCACAAACGAAGGCGGTTTAGACACCGGGGAGCTGTTTTTT.

V is TRBV5-1 and J is TRBJ1-5; D gene unclear. The V gene's germline CDR1 is SGHRS and CDR2 YFSETQ. V shed 0 bases and J shed 9 bases, with 7 bases lying between them. The CDR3 spans 12 residues. In DNA form, the CDR3 reads TGCGCCAGCAGCTTGGGTGGCGGGCCCCAGCATTTT. Residues: CASSLGGGPQHF.

J is TRBJ2-7 and V is TRBV4-3; 9 nucleotides line up with TRBD1. In germline, CDR1 is LGHNA, CDR2 YSLEER. The CDR3 has 16 residues. With 2 bases clipped from V and 6 bases from J, the junction kept 11 bases outside the gene matches. The CDR3 loop reads CASSQLEGQGSSEQYF. CDR3 nucleotide sequence: TGCGCCAGCAGCCAACTAGAGGGACAGGGCTCTTCCGAGCAGTACTTC.

The chain employs TRBV6-2 or TRBV6-3 and TRBJ1-2, with D uncertain. This CDR3 has 13 residues. Trimming cost V 6 bases and J 4 bases, with 12 bases left between them. Germline CDR1 reads MNHEY; CDR2 reads SVGEGT. CDR3 residues: CASSSNEAYGYTF. CDR3 nucleotide sequence: TGTGCCAGCAGCTCTAATGAGGCCTATGGCTACACCTTC.

This clone is a singleton in its sample. The chain has TRBV9 and TRBJ2-1; TRBD2 matches at 12 bases. Germline lookup yields CDR1 SGDLS and CDR2 YYNGEE. CDR3 length equals 17 residues. With 1 base clipped from V and 5 bases from J, the junction kept 7 bases outside the gene matches. CDR3 nucleotides: TGTGCCAGCAGCGTACTGACTAGCGGGAGTGGGCACAATGAGCAGTTCTTC. Translated, it gives CASSVLTSGSGHNEQFF.